This T cell receptor beta chain was identified during a study of identical twins. A word on this clonotype: Its antigen is still unknown. One end of the junction does not line up with germline, which may come from a read error.

Study-level findings and limits: Among monozygotic twins, out-of-frame TCR alpha sharing exceeded what models predicted.

Germline CDR1 SNHLY, CDR2 FYNNEI. The CDR3 spans 13 residues. TCRdb re-analysed the 5' RACE reads in MiXCR, keeping a single row per CDR3 protein. Seen here are 700,000 to 950,000 distinct CDR3 sequences, 10% to 15% observed once, and the top ten hold around 1.6%. These data were likewise used in another study, on yellow fever vaccine responses in identical twins.

The material sequenced was PBMCs. The clonotype comes from a woman in her late teens or twenties in good health. The rearrangement uses TRBV2 and TRBJ2-1; D gene ambiguous. This chain's CDR3 is CASSGAISNGQFF. The CDR3 DNA reads as TGTGCCAGCAGTGGGGCAATAAGCAATGGGCAGTTCTTC.